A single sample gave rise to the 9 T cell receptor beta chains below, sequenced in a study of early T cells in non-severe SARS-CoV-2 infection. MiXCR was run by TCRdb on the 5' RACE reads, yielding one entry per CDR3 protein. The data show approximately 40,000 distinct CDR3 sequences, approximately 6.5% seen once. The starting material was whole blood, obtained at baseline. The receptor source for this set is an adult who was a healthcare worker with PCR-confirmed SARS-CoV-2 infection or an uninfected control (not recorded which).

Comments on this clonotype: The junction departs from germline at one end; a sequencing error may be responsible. CDR3 bases: TGTGCCAGCAGGGATACAGGCTCTGGAGACACCATATATTTT. This gives the protein CASRDTGSGDTIYF. The chain is built from TRBV28 and TRBJ1-3; maybe TRBD1 (5 bases). This CDR3 region has 14 residues. The germline CDR1 and CDR2 sequences are MDHEN and SYDVKM.

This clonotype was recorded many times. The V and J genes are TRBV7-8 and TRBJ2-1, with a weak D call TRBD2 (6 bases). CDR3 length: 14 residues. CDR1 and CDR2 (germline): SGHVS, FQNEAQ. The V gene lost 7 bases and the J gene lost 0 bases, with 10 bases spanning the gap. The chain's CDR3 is CASIATSSYNEQFF. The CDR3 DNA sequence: TGTGCCAGCATTGCGACTAGCTCCTACAATGAGCAGTTCTTC.

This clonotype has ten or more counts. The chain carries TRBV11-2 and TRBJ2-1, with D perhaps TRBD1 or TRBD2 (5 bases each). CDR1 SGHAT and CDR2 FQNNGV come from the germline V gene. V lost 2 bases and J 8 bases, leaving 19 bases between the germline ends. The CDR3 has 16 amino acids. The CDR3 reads CASSLRAGRRGDEQFF. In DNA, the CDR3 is TGTGCCAGCAGCTTAAGGGCTGGGCGGAGAGGGGATGAGCAGTTCTTC. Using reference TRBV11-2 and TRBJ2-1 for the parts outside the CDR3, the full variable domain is EAGVAQSPRYKIIEKRQSVAFWCNPISGHATLYWYQQILGQGPKLLIQFQNNGVVDDSQLPKDRFSAERLKGVDSTLKIQPAKLEDSAVYLCASSLRAGRRGDEQFFGPGTRLTVL.

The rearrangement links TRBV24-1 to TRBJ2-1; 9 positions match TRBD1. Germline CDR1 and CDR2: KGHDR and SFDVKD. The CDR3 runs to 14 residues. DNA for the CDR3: TGTGTCACTTCGAGGGGGACAGGGATGAATGAGCAGTTCTTC. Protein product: CVTSRGTGMNEQFF.

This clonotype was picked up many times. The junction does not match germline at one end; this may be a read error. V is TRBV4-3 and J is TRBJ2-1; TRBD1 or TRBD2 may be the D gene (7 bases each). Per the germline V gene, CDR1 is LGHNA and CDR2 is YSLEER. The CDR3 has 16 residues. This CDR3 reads CASSQTRGGSDNEQFF. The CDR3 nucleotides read TGCGCCAGCAGCCAGACCAGGGGGGGCTCCGACAATGAGCAGTTCTTC.

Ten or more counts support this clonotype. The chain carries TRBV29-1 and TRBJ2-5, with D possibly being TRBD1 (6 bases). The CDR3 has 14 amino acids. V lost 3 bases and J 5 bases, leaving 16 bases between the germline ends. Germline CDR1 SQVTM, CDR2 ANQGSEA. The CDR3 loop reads CSVETTGWGETQYF. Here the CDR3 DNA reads TGCAGCGTTGAGACTACAGGGTGGGGTGAGACCCAGTACTTC.

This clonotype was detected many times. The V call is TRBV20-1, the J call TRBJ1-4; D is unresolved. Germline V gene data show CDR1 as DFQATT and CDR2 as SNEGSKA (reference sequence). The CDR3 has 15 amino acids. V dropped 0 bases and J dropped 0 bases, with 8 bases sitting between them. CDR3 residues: CSARDVDATNEKLFF. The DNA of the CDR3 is TGCAGTGCTAGAGATGTCGATGCAACTAATGAAAAACTGTTTTTT.

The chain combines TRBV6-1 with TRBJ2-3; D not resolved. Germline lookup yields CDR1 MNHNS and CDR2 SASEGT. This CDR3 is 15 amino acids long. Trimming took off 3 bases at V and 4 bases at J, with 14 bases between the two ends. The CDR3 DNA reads TGTGCCAGCAGTGAGTTGGGTCGGGCGGCAGATACGCAGTATTTT. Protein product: CASSELGRAADTQYF.

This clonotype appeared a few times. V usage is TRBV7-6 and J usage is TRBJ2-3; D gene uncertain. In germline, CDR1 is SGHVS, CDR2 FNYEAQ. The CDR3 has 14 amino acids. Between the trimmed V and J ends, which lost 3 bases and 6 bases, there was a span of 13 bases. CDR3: CASSFGDLGDTQYF. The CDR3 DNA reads TGTGCCAGCAGCTTTGGAGATCTCGGGGATACGCAGTATTTT.